The 11 T cell receptor beta chains below all came from one sample that was sequenced in a study of PD-L1 blockade in urothelial cancer. Repertoires were generated with immunoSEQ multiplex PCR, while TCRdb's copy carries only in-frame clones and drops some. The table shows about 100,000 clones, with about 90% occurring only once. The sequenced sample was PBMCs, obtained around atezolizumab (anti-PD-L1) treatment. The source of these receptors is an elderly woman with urothelial cancer.

The genes are TRBV19 and TRBJ1-1; possibly TRBD1 for D (6 bases). The V gene lost 10 bases and the J gene lost 7 bases, with 10 bases spanning the gap. CDR1 and CDR2 from the germline V gene are LNHDA and SQIVND (reference sequence). The CDR3 covers 10 residues. CDR3 loop: CATRGSEAFF. The CDR3 coding sequence is TGTGCCACCAGGGGTAGTGAAGCTTTCTTT. The complete variable domain, with remaining parts taken from reference TRBV19 and TRBJ1-1, reads DGGITQSPKYLFRKEGQNVTLSCEQNLNHDAMYWYRQDPGQGLRLIYYSQIVNDFQKGDIAEGYSVSREKKESFPLTVTSAQKNPTAFYLCATRGSEAFFGQGTRLTVV.

The table lists this clone with a count of one. This CDR3 is CASSQTGTDTGELFF. Here the CDR3 DNA reads TGTGCCAGCAGCCAGACAGGGACGGACACCGGGGAGCTGTTTTTT. This chain joins TRBV7-9 and TRBJ2-2; TRBD1 matches 7 bases. Germline V gene lookup returns CDR1 SEHNR and CDR2 FQNEAQ (reference sequence). The V segment lost 5 bases and the J segment 3 bases; nucleotides outside the gene matches: 6. This CDR3 is 15 amino acids long. The whole variable domain, remainder taken from reference TRBV7-9 and TRBJ2-2, is DTGVSQNPRHKITKRGQNVTFRCDPISEHNRLYWYRQTLGQGPEFLTYFQNEAQLEKSRLLSDRFSAERPKGSFSTLEIQRTEQGDSAMYLCASSQTGTDTGELFFGEGSRLTVL.

On this clone: This specimen includes other DNA sequences encoding the same CDR3. The rearrangement uses TRBV28 and TRBJ1-5; 7 nucleotides agree with TRBD1. J lost 7 bases, V lost 4 bases, and 1 base had no gene match. Germline CDR1 reads MDHEN; CDR2 reads SYDVKM. The length of the CDR3 is 12 residues. The DNA of the CDR3 is TGTGCCAGCAGTTCAGGGGGACAGCCCCAGCATTTT. Protein: CASSSGGQPQHF.

The chain employs TRBV28 and TRBJ2-3, with D possibly matching TRBD1 (6 bases). Germline loops: CDR1 MDHEN, CDR2 SYDVKM. The CDR3 loop spans 15 amino acids. Trimming left V 3 bases short and J 6 bases short, with 16 bases between. CDR3 nucleotide sequence: TGTGCCAGCAGTTTGTCCCCCAGGGGTCAGGATACGCAGTATTTT. Its translation: CASSLSPRGQDTQYF.

The chain uses TRBV2 and TRBJ2-7, with D perhaps matching TRBD2 (6 bases). Trimming removed 2 bases from V and 7 bases from J, with 33 bases in between. The V gene's germline CDR1 is SNHLY and CDR2 FYNNEI. The CDR3 length is 20 residues. CDR3 sequence (DNA): TGTGCCAGCAGTGAAACAGTAGCTCTCCCTGGGGGGAGCAGTACCCCGGAGCAGTACTTC. Its protein is CASSETVALPGGSSTPEQYF.

The chain is built from TRBV28 and TRBJ1-4, with D possibly matching TRBD1 (5 bases). V was clipped by 6 bases and J by 7 bases, with 12 bases between them. Per germline, CDR1 MDHEN and CDR2 SYDVKM. The CDR3 extends over 13 amino acids. The CDR3 region has the DNA TGTGCCAGCAGGGCAGGGTGGGCTGAAAAACTGTTTTTT. It specifies CASRAGWAEKLFF. The full variable domain, its missing parts supplied by reference TRBV28 and TRBJ1-4, is DVKVTQSSRYLVKRTGEKVFLECVQDMDHENMFWYRQDPGLGLRLIYFSYDVKMKEKGDIPEGYSVSREKKERFSLILESASTNQTSMYLCASRAGWAEKLFFGSGTQLSVL.

The J gene is TRBJ2-5, the V gene TRBV2; TRBD1 agrees at 7 bases. J was trimmed by 3 bases and V by 4 bases; bases with no gene match: 8. Germline V CDR1 and CDR2: SNHLY, FYNNEI. The CDR3 sequence is 15 residues long. In DNA form, the CDR3 reads TGTGCCAGCAGTGCCGGGACAGCAACCAAAGAGACCCAGTACTTC. Translated, it gives CASSAGTATKETQYF. The whole variable domain, filled in from reference TRBV2 and TRBJ2-5, reads EPEVTQTPSHQVTQMGQEVILRCVPISNHLYFYWYRQILGQKVEFLVSFYNNEISEKSEIFDDQFSVERPDGSNFTLKIRSTKLEDSAMYFCASSAGTATKETQYFGPGTRLLVL.

V and J are TRBV11-1 and TRBJ2-7, with 12 bases aligning to TRBD1. CDR3 size: 17 residues. Germline lookup yields CDR1 SGHAT and CDR2 FQDESV (reference sequence). V dropped 0 bases and J dropped 6; count of bases not matched to a gene: 9. The CDR3 region is CASSLARGGQGAPEQYF. Written as DNA, the CDR3 is TGTGCCAGCAGCTTAGCCAGAGGGGGACAGGGGGCACCCGAGCAGTACTTC.

This chain connects TRBV15 to TRBJ1-3, with 10 nucleotides matching TRBD1. The germline CDR1 and CDR2 sequences are LNHNV and YYDKDF (reference sequence). This CDR3 is built from 15 residues. V lost 5 bases, J lost 4 bases, and 5 bases stayed unmatched. The CDR3 bases are TGTGCCACCAGCCTTGACAGGGGGCAGGGAAACACCATATATTTT. Protein: CATSLDRGQGNTIYF.

The chain carries TRBV28 and TRBJ1-3; D remains ambiguous. This CDR3 has 14 residues. Germline V CDR1 and CDR2: MDHEN, SYDVKM. The V end lost 7 bases, the J end lost 0 bases, and 10 bases lay between the germline ends. For the CDR3, the DNA is TGTGCCAGCACCGGGGAGAACTCTGGAAACACCATATATTTT. This translates into CASTGENSGNTIYF.

The chain carries TRBV29-1 and TRBJ1-1; D possibly corresponds to TRBD1 (5 bases). V gave up 6 bases and J gave up 0 bases, with 14 bases separating them. The germline CDR1 and CDR2 sequences are SQVTM and ANQGSEA. The CDR3 has 14 amino acids. The CDR3 DNA follows: TGCAGCGTAACTACGACAGCTATGAACACTGAAGCTTTCTTT. This sequence encodes CSVTTTAMNTEAFF.